This T cell receptor beta chain was sequenced during a study of Graves' ophthalmopathy and Graves' hyperthyroidism. On this clonotype itself: The antigen remains undetermined. A single base separates this from a much larger clone, so it may be a read error.

Study outcomes and limitations: In blood appeared most of the expanded thyroid clonotypes whose frequency exceeded 0.001.

Hyperthyroidism cases were recent diagnoses of under 2 months' duration in people aged 18 to 65. Researchers turned away patients with other autoimmune diseases, uncontrolled infections, pregnancy or lactation. Reliance was placed on clinical symptoms, serum thyroxine, TRAb, thyroid ultrasound and orbital computed tomography for diagnosis. CDR1 and CDR2 (germline): SGHTA, FQGNSA. The CDR3 runs 14 residues. The sequenced template was RNA, covering the TCR beta CDR3 region. Second-round multiplex PCR came after first-round RT-PCR with HTBI primers. A single record per CDR3 protein comes from TCRdb applying MiXCR to the multiplex PCR reads. Here the sample spans over a million distinct CDR3 sequences, 35% to 40% being singletons.

This clonotype was sampled from an adult man with Graves' hyperthyroidism. What was sequenced was peripheral blood or thyroid tissue (not recorded which). The V and J genes are TRBV7-2 and TRBJ1-2; D is perhaps TRBD1 (5 bases). In DNA form, the CDR3 reads TGTGCCAGCAGCCACTCCCAGGGCAACTATGACTACACCTTC. Protein product: CASSHSQGNYDYTF. The full variable domain, completed using reference TRBV7-2 and TRBJ1-2, is GAGVSQSPSNKVTEKGKDVELRCDPISGHTALYWYRQSLGQGLEFLIYFQGNSAPDKSGLPSDRFSAERTGGSVSTLTIQRTQQEDSAVYLCASSHSQGNYDYTFGSGTRLTVV.